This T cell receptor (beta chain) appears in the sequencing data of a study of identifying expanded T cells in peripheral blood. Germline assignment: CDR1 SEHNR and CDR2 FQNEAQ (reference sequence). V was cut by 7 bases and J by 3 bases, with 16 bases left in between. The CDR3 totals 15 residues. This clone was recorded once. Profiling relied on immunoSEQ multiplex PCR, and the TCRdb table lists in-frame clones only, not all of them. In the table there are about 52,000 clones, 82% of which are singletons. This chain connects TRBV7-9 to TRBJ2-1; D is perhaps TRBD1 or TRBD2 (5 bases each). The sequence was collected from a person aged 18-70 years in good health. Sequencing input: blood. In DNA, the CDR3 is TGTGCCAGCACTATTTCCGGGACCATCTACAATGAGCAGTTCTTC. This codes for CASTISGTIYNEQFF.